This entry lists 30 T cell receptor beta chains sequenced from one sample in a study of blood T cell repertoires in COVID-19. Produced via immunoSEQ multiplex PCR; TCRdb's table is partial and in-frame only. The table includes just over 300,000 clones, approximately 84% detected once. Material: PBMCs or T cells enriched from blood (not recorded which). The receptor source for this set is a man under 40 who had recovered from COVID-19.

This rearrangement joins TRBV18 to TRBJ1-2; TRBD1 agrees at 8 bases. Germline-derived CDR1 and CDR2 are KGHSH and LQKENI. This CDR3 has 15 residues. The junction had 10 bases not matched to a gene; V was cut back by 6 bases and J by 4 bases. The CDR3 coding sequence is TGTGCCAGCTCGCGCCGGACAGGGTATACCTATGGCTACACCTTC. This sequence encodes CASSRRTGYTYGYTF.

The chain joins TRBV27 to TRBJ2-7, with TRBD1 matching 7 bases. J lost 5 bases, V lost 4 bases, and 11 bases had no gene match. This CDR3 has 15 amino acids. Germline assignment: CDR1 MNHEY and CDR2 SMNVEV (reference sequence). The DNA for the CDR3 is TGTGCCAGCAGTTCGAAAGACAGGGCCCTCGACGAGCAGTACTTC. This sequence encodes CASSSKDRALDEQYF.

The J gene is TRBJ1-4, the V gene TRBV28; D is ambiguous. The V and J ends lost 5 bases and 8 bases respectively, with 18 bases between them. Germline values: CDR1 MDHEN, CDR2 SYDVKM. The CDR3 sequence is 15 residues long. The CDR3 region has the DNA TGTGCCAGCAGTCCTTACCTCATCGCTAGGGAAAAACTGTTTTTT. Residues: CASSPYLIAREKLFF.

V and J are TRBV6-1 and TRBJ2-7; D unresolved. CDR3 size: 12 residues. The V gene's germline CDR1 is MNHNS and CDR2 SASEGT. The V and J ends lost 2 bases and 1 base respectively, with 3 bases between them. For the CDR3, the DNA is TGTGCCAGCAGTGAATCTTCCTACGAGCAGTACTTC. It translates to CASSESSYEQYF.

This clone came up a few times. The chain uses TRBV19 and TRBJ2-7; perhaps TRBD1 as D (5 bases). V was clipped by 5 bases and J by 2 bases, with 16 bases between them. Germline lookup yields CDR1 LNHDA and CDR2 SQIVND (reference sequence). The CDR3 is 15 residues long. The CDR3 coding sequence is TGTGCCAGTAGTTTCGGACAAGAGCTAACCTACGAGCAGTACTTC. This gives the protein CASSFGQELTYEQYF.

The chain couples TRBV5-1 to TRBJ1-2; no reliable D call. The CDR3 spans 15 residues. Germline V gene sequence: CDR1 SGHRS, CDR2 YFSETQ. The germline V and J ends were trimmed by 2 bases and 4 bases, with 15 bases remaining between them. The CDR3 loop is CASSFFGEGSYGYTF. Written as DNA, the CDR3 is TGCGCCAGCAGCTTCTTTGGGGAGGGTAGCTATGGCTACACCTTC. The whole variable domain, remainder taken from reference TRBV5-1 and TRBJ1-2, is KAGVTQTPRYLIKTRGQQVTLSCSPISGHRSVSWYQQTPGQGLQFLFEYFSETQRNKGNFPGRFSGRQFSNSRSEMNVSTLELGDSALYLCASSFFGEGSYGYTFGSGTRLTVV.

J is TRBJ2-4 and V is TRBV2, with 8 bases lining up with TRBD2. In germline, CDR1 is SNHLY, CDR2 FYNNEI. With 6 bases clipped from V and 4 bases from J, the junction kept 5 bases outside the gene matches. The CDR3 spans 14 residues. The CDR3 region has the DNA TGTGCCAGCAGCCCCGGGAGGGTAAAAAACATTCAGTACTTC. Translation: CASSPGRVKNIQYF.

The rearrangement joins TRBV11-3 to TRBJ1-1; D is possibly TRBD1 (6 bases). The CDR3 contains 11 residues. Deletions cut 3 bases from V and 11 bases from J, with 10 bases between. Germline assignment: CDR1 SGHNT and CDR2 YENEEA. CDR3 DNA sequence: TGTGCCAGCAGCTTGGGGGGGCAGGCTTTCTTT. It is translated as CASSLGGQAFF.

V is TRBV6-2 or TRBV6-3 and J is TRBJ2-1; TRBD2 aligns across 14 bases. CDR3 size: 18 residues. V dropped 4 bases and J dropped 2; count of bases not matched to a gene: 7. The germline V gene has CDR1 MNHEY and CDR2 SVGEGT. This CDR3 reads CASSSGTSGSLAYNEQFF. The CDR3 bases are TGTGCCAGCAGTTCCGGGACTAGCGGGAGTCTCGCCTACAATGAGCAGTTCTTC.

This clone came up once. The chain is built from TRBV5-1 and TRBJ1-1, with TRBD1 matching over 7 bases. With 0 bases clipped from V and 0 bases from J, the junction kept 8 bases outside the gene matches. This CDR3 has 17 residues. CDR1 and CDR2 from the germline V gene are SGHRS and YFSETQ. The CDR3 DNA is TGCGCCAGCAGCTTGGAACCAACAGGGGCCCTGAACACTGAAGCTTTCTTT. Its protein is CASSLEPTGALNTEAFF.

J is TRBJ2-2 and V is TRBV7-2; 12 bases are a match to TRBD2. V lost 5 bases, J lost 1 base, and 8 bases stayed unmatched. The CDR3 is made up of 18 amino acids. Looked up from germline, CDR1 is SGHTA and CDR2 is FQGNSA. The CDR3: CASSPRGLAGWNTGELFF. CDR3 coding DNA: TGTGCCAGCAGCCCTAGAGGACTAGCGGGATGGAACACCGGGGAGCTGTTTTTT.

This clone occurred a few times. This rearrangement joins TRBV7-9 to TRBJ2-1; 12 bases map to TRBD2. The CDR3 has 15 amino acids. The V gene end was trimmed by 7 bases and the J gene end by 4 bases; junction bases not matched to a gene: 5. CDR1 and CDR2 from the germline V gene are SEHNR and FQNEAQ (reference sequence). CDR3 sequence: CASTPSGRGYNEQFF. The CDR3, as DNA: TGTGCCAGCACCCCTAGCGGGAGGGGATACAATGAGCAGTTCTTC. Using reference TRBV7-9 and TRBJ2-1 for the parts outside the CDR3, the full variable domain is DTGVSQNPRHKITKRGQNVTFRCDPISEHNRLYWYRQTLGQGPEFLTYFQNEAQLEKSRLLSDRFSAERPKGSFSTLEIQRTEQGDSAMYLCASTPSGRGYNEQFFGPGTRLTVL.

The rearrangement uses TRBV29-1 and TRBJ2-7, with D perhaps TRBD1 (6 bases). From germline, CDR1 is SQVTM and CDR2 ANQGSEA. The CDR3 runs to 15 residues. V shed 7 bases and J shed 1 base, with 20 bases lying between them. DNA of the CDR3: TGCAGCGGCGCGACAGGCAGATCCACTTCCTACGAGCAGTACTTC. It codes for CSGATGRSTSYEQYF.

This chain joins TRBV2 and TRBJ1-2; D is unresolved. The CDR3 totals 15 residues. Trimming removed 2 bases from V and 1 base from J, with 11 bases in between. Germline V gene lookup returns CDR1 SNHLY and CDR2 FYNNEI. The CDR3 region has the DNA TGTGCCAGCAGTGAATGGCGGCCGATTAACTATGGCTACACCTTC. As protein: CASSEWRPINYGYTF.

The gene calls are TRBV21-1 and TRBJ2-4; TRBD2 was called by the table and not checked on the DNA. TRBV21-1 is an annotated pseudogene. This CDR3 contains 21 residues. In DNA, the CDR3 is TGTGCCAGCAGCATAAAAATTCTGACTCGCGGGGGGGCCGGGGGCAAAAACATTCAGTACTTC. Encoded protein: CASSIKILTRGGAGGKNIQYF.

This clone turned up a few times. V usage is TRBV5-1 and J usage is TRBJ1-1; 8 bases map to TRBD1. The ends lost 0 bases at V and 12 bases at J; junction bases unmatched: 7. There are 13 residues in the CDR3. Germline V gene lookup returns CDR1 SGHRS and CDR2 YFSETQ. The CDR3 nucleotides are TGCGCCAGCAGCTTGGCAGGGGGCCGGGGGTCTTTCTTT. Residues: CASSLAGGRGSFF.

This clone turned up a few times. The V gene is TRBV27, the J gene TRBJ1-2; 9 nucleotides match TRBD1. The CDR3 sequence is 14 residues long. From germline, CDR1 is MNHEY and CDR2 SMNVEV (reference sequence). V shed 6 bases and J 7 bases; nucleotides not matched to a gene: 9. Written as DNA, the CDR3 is TGTGCCAGCAGCTCCCAGACAGGGGGGGGTGGCTACACCTTC. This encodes CASSSQTGGGGYTF.

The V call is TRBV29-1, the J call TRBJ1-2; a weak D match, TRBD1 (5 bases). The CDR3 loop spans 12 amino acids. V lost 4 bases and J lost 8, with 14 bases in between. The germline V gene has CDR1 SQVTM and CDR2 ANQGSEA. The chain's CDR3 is CSVGEGPLGYTF. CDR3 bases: TGCAGCGTTGGAGAGGGGCCGTTGGGCTACACCTTC.

Here the CDR3 reads CASSATNPYAETQYF. For the CDR3, the DNA is TGTGCCAGCAGTGCGACTAACCCCTACGCGGAGACCCAGTACTTC. This rearrangement joins TRBV28 to TRBJ2-5, with D possibly matching TRBD2 (5 bases). The germline gives CDR1 MDHEN, CDR2 SYDVKM. V was trimmed by 5 bases and J by 5 bases, leaving 18 bases between them. The CDR3 has 15 residues.

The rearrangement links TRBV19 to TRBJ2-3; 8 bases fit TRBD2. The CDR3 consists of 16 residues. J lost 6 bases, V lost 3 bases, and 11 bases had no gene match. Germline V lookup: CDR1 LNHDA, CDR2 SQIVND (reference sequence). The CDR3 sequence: CASSIVAGGLGDTQYF. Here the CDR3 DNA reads TGTGCCAGTAGTATTGTGGCGGGAGGTCTGGGGGATACGCAGTATTTT.

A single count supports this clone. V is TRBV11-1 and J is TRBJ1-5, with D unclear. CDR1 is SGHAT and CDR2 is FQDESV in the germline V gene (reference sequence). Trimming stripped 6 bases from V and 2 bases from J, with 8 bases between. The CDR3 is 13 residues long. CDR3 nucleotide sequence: TGTGCCAGCAGTATCCAGGGCAATCAGCCCCAGCATTTT. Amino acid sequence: CASSIQGNQPQHF.

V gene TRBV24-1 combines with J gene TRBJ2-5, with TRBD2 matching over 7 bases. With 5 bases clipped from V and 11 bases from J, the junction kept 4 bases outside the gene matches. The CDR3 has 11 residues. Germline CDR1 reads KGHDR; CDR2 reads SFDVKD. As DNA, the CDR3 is TGTGCCACCAGTGCGGCGGGGGTACAGTACTTC. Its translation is CATSAAGVQYF.

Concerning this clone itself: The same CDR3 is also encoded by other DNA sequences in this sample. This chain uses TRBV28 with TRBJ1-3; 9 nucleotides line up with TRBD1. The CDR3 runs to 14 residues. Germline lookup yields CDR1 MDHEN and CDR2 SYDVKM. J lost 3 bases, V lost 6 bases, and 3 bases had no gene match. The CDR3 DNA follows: TGTGCCAGCAGGGGACAGGGTAGTGGAAACACCATATATTTT. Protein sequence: CASRGQGSGNTIYF.

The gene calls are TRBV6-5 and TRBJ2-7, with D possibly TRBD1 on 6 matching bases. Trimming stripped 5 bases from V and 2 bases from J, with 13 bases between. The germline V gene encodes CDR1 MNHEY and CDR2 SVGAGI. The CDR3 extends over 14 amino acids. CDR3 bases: TGTGCCAGCAGTACAGGGCACCTGGCCTACGAGCAGTACTTC. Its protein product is CASSTGHLAYEQYF.

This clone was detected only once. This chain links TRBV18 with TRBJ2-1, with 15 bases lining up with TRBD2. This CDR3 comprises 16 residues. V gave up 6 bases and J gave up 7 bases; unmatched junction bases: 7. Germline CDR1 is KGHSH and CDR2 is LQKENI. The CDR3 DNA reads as TGTGCCAGCTCTCGGACTAGCGGGGGGGCCGGGAATGAGCAGTTCTTC. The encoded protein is CASSRTSGGAGNEQFF.

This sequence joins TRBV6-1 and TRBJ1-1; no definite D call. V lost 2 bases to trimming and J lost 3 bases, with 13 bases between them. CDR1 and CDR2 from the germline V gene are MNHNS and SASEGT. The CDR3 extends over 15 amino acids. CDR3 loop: CASSESGQSYTEAFF. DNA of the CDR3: TGTGCCAGCAGTGAATCGGGTCAATCTTACACTGAAGCTTTCTTT.

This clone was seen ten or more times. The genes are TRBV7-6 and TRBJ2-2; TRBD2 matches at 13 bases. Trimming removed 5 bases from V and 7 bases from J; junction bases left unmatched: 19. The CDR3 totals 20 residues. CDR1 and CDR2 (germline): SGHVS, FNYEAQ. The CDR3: CASSTIGGTSGKAGNGELFF. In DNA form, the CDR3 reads TGTGCCAGCAGCACTATCGGGGGGACTAGCGGGAAAGCGGGAAACGGGGAGCTGTTTTTT.

The chain's CDR3 is CASSLAYAGRETQYF. The DNA of the CDR3 is TGTGCCAGCAGCTTAGCCTACGCAGGTCGGGAGACCCAGTACTTC. This chain uses TRBV7-9 with TRBJ2-5; D uncertain. V was shortened by 0 bases and J by 5 bases, with 13 bases between the two germline ends. This CDR3 contains 15 residues. Germline values: CDR1 SEHNR, CDR2 FQNEAQ (reference sequence).

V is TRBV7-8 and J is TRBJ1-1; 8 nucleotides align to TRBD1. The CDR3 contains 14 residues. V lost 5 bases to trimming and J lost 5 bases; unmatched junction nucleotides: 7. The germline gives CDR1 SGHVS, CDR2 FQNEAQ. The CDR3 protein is CASSPVTGGTEAFF. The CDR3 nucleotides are TGTGCCAGCAGCCCAGTTACAGGGGGAACTGAAGCTTTCTTT.

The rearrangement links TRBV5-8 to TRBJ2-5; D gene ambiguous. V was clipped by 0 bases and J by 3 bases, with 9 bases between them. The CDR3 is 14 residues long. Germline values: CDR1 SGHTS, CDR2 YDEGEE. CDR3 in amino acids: CASSLVNKEETQYF. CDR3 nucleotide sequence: TGTGCCAGCAGCTTGGTTAACAAAGAAGAGACCCAGTACTTC.